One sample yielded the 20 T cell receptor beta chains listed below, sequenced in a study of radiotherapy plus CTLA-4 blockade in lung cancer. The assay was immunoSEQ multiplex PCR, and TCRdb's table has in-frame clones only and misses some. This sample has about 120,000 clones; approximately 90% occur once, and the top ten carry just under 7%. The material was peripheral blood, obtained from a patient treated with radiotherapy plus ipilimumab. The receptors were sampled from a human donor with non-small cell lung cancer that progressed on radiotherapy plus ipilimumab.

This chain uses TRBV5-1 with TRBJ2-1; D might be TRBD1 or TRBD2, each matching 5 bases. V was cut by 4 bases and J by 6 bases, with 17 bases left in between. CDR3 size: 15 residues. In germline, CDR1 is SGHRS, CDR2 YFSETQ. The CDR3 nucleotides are TGCGCCAGCAGCCTCTCCGGGACCCGCAGCAATGAGCAGTTCTTC. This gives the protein CASSLSGTRSNEQFF.

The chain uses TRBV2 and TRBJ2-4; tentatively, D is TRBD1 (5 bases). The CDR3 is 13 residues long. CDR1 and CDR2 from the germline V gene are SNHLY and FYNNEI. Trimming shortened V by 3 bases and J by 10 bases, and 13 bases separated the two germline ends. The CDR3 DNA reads TGTGCCAGCAGTGACTCCCCCGGACAAATTCAGTACTTC. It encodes CASSDSPGQIQYF.

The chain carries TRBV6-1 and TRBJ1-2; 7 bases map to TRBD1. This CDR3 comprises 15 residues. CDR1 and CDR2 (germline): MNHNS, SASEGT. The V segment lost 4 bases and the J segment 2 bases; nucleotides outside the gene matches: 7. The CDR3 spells CASSVGQTENYGYTF. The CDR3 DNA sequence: TGTGCCAGCAGTGTGGGACAGACCGAAAACTATGGCTACACCTTC.

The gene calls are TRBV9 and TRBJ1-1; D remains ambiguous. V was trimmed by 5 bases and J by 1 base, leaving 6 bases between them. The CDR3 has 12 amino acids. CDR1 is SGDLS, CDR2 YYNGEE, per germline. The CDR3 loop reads CASSDRNTEAFF. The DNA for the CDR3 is TGTGCCAGCAGTGACCGGAACACTGAAGCTTTCTTT. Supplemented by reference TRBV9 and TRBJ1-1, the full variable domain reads DSGVTQTPKHLITATGQRVTLRCSPRSGDLSVYWYQQSLDQGLQFLIQYYNGEERAKGNILERFSAQQFPDLHSELNLSSLELGDSALYFCASSDRNTEAFFGQGTRLTVV.

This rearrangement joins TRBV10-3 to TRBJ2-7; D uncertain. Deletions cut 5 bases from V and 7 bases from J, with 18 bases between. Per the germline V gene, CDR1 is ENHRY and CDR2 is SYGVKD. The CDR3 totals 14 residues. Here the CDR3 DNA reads TGTGCCATCAGTCATGTGTTGAATGGCCCAGAGCAGTACTTC. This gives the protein CAISHVLNGPEQYF.

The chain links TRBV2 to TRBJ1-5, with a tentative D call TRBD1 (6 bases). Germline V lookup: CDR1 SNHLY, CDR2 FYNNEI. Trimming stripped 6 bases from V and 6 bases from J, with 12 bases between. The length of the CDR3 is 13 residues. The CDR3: CASRGRGGQPQHF. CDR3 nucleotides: TGTGCCAGCAGAGGCAGGGGAGGTCAGCCCCAGCATTTT.

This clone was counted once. The CDR3 DNA reads TGTGCCAGCAGCTCGGACAGGGGGTTAAGTTCGATCCAGTACTTC. Protein: CASSSDRGLSSIQYF. This chain connects TRBV11-3 to TRBJ2-5, with TRBD1 matching over 10 bases. CDR1 SGHNT and CDR2 YENEEA come from the germline V gene. The CDR3 has 15 amino acids. Losses at the gene ends were 4 bases for V and 10 bases for J; bases not matched to a gene: 12.

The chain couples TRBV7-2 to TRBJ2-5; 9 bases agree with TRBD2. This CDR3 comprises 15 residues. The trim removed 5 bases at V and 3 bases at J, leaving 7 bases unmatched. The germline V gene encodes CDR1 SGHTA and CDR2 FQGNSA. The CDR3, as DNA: TGTGCCAGCAGCCTTCAGGCGGGAGGGAAAGAGACCCAGTACTTC. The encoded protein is CASSLQAGGKETQYF. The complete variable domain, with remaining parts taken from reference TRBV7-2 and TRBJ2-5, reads GAGVSQSPSNKVTEKGKDVELRCDPISGHTALYWYRQSLGQGLEFLIYFQGNSAPDKSGLPSDRFSAERTGGSVSTLTIQRTQQEDSAVYLCASSLQAGGKETQYFGPGTRLLVL.

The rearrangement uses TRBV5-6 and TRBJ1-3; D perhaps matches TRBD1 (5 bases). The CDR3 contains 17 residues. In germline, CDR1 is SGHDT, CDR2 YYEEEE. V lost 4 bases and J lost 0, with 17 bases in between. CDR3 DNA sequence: TGTGCCAGCAGCGCCGGGGCCGGCGGGAGCTCTGGAAACACCATATATTTT. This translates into CASSAGAGGSSGNTIYF.

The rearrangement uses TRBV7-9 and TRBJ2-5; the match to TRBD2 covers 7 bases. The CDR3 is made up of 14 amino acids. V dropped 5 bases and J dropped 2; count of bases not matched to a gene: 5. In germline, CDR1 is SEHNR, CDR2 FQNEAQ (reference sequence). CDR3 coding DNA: TGTGCCAGCAGCGACCGGGACTATCAAGAGACCCAGTACTTC. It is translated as CASSDRDYQETQYF.

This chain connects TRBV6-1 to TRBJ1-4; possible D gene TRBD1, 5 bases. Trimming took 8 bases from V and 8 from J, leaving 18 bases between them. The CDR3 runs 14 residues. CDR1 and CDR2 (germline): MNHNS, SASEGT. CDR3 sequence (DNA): TGTGCCAGCCTCGTGACAGTAGGTCGAGAAAAACTGTTTTTT. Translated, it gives CASLVTVGREKLFF.

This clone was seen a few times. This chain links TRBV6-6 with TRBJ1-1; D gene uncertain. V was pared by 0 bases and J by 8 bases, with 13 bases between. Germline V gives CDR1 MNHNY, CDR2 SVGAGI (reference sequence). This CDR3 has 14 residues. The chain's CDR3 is CASSYSGGREEAFF. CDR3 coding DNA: TGTGCCAGCAGTTACTCCGGTGGCCGCGAGGAAGCTTTCTTT.

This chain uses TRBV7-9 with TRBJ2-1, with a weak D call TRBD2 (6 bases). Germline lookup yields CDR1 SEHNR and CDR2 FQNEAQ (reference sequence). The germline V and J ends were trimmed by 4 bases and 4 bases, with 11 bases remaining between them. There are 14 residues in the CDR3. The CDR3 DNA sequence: TGTGCCAGCAGCTCCCCACTAGCTTACAATGAGCAGTTCTTC. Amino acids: CASSSPLAYNEQFF. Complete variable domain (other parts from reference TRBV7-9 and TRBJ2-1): DTGVSQNPRHKITKRGQNVTFRCDPISEHNRLYWYRQTLGQGPEFLTYFQNEAQLEKSRLLSDRFSAERPKGSFSTLEIQRTEQGDSAMYLCASSSPLAYNEQFFGPGTRLTVL.

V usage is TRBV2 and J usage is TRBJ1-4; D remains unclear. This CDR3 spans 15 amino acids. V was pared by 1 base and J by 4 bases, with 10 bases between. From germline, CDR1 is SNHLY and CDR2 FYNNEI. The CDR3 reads CASSEETKGNEKLFF. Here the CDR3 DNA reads TGTGCCAGCAGTGAAGAGACGAAGGGTAATGAAAAACTGTTTTTT.

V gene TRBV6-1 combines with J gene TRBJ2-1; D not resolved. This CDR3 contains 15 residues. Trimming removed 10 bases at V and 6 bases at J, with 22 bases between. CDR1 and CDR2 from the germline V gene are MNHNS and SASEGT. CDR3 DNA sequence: TGTGCCACCGAAAAACCATCGGGCGTCGTCAATGAGCAGTTCTTC. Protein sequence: CATEKPSGVVNEQFF.

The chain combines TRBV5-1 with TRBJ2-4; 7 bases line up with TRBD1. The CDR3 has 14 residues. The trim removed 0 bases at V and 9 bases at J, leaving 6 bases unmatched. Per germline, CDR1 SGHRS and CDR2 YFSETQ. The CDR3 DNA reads TGCGCCAGCAGCTTGGTTGGGACAGAGGGCATTCAGTACTTC. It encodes CASSLVGTEGIQYF.

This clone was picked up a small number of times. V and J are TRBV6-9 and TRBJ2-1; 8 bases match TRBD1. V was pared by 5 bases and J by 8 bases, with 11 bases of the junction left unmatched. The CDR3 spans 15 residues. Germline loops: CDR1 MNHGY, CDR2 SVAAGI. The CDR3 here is CASSEKTGAGDEQFF. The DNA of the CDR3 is TGTGCCAGCAGTGAGAAGACAGGGGCGGGCGATGAGCAGTTCTTC.

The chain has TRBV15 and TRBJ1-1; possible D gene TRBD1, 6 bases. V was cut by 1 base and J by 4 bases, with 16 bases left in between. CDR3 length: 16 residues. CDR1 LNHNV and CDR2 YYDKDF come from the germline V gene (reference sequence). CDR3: CATSRGQGTLGTEAFF. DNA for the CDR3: TGTGCCACCAGCAGAGGCCAGGGGACATTGGGCACTGAAGCTTTCTTT.

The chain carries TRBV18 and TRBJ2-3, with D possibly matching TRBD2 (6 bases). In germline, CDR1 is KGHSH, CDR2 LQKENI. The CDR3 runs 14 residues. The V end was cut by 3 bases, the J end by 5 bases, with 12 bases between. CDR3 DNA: TGTGCCAGCTCACCCCTAAAGGAGGGAGATACGCAGTATTTT. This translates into CASSPLKEGDTQYF.

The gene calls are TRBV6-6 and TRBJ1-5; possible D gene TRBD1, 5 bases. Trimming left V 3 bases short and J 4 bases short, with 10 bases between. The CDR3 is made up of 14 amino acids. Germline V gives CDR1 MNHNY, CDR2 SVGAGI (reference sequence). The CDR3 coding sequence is TGTGCCAGCAGTTATCGGGGCGGGAATCAGCCCCAGCATTTT. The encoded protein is CASSYRGGNQPQHF.